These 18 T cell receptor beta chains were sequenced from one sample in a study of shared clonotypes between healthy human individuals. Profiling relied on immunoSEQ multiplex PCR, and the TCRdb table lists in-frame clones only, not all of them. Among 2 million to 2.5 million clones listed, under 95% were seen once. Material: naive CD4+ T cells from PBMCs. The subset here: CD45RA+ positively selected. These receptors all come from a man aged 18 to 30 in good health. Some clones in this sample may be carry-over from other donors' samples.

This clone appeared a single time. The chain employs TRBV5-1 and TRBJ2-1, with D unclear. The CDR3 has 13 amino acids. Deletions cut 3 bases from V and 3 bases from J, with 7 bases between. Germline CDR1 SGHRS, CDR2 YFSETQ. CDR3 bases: TGCGCCAGCAGCTCGGCCAACTACAATGAGCAGTTCTTC. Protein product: CASSSANYNEQFF.

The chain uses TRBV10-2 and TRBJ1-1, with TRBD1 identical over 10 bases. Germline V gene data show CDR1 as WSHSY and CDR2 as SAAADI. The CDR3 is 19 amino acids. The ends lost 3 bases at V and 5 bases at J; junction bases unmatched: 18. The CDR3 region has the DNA TGCGCCAGCAGTGAACTCCTAGGGGGGGGACAGGGGTTAAGAACTGAAGCTTTCTTT. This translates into CASSELLGGGQGLRTEAFF.

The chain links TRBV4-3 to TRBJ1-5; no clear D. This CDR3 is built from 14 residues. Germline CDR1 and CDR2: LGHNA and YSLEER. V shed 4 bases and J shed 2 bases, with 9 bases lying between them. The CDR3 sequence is CASSLQLGNQPQHF. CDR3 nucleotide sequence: TGCGCCAGCAGCCTACAGTTGGGCAATCAGCCCCAGCATTTT.

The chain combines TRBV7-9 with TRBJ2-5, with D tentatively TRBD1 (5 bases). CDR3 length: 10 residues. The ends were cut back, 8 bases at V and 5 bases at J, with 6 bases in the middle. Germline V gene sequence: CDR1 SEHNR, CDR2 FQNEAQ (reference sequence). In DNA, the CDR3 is TGTGCCAGCGGGGCGGAGACCCAGTACTTC. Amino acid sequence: CASGAETQYF. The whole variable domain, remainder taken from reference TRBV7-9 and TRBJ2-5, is DTGVSQNPRHKITKRGQNVTFRCDPISEHNRLYWYRQTLGQGPEFLTYFQNEAQLEKSRLLSDRFSAERPKGSFSTLEIQRTEQGDSAMYLCASGAETQYFGPGTRLLVL.

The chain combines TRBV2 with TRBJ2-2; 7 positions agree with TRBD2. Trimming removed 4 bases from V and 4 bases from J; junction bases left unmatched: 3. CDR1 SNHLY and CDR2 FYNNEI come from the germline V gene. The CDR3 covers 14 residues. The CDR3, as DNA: TGTGCCAGCAGTGTCGGGAGGTTCACCGGGGAGCTGTTTTTT. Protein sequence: CASSVGRFTGELFF. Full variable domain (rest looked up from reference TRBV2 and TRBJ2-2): EPEVTQTPSHQVTQMGQEVILRCVPISNHLYFYWYRQILGQKVEFLVSFYNNEISEKSEIFDDQFSVERPDGSNFTLKIRSTKLEDSAMYFCASSVGRFTGELFFGEGSRLTVL.

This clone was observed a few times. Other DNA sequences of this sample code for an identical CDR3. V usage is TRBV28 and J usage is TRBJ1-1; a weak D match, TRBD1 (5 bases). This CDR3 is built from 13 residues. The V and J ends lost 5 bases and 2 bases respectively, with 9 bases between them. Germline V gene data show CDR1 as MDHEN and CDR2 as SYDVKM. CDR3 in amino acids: CASSLGQNTEAFF. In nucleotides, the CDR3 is TGTGCCAGCAGTCTCGGACAAAACACTGAAGCTTTCTTT. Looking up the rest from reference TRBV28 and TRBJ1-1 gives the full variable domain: DVKVTQSSRYLVKRTGEKVFLECVQDMDHENMFWYRQDPGLGLRLIYFSYDVKMKEKGDIPEGYSVSREKKERFSLILESASTNQTSMYLCASSLGQNTEAFFGQGTRLTVV.

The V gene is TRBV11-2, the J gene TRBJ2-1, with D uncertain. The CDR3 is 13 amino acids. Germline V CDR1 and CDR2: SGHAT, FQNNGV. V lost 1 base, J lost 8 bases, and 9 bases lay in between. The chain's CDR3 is CASSLVLGYEQFF. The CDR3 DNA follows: TGTGCCAGCAGCTTAGTTCTCGGTTATGAGCAGTTCTTC. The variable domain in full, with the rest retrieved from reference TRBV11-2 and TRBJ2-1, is EAGVAQSPRYKIIEKRQSVAFWCNPISGHATLYWYQQILGQGPKLLIQFQNNGVVDDSQLPKDRFSAERLKGVDSTLKIQPAKLEDSAVYLCASSLVLGYEQFFGPGTRLTVL.

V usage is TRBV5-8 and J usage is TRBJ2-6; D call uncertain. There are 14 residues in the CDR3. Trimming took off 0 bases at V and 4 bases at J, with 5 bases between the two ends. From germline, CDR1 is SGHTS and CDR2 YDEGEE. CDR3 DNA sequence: TGTGCCAGCAGCTTGGCCCCAGGGGCCAACGTCCTGACTTTC. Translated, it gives CASSLAPGANVLTF.

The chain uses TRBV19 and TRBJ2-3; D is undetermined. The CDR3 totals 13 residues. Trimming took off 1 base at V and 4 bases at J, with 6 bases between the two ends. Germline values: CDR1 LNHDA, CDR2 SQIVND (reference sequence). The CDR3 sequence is CASSIGQPDTQYF. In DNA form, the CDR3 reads TGTGCCAGTAGTATAGGTCAGCCAGATACGCAGTATTTT.

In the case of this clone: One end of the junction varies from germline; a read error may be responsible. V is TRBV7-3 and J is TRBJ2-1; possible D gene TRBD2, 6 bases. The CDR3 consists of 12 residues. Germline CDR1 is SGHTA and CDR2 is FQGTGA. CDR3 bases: TGTGCCAGCAGCCCCGCGGAGGGAGAGCGGTTCTTC. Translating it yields CASSPAEGERFF.

DNA for the CDR3: TGTGCCAGCAGCTTGCTGTGGCGGCGGGACTCTGGAAACACCATATATTTT. Translating gives CASSLLWRRDSGNTIYF. The rearrangement links TRBV5-6 to TRBJ1-3; D remains unclear. V was pared by 1 base and J by 0 bases, with 14 bases between. Germline V CDR1 and CDR2: SGHDT, YYEEEE. There are 17 residues in the CDR3.

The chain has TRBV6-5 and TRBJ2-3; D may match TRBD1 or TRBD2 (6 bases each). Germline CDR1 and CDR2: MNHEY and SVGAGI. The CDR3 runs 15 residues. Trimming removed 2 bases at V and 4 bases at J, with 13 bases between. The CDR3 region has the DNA TGTGCCAGCAGTTACGGGGGGCTCTTAGCAGATACGCAGTATTTT. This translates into CASSYGGLLADTQYF.

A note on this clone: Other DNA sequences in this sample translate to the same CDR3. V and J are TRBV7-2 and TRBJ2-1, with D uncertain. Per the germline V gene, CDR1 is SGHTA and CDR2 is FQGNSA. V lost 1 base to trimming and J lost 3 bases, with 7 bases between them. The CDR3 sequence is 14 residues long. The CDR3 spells CASSLEGFYNEQFF. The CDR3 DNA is TGTGCCAGCAGCTTAGAAGGGTTCTACAATGAGCAGTTCTTC. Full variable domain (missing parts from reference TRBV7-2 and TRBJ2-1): GAGVSQSPSNKVTEKGKDVELRCDPISGHTALYWYRQSLGQGLEFLIYFQGNSAPDKSGLPSDRFSAERTGGSVSTLTIQRTQQEDSAVYLCASSLEGFYNEQFFGPGTRLTVL.

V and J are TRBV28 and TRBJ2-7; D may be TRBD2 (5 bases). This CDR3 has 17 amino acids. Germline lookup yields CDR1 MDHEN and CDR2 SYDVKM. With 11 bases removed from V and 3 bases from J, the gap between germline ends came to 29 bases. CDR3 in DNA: TGTGCCCCGCCCCGCCGCGTTGAGGGAGAGGCAAACTACGAGCAGTACTTC. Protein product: CAPPRRVEGEANYEQYF. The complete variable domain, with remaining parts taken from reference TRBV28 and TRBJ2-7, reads DVKVTQSSRYLVKRTGEKVFLECVQDMDHENMFWYRQDPGLGLRLIYFSYDVKMKEKGDIPEGYSVSREKKERFSLILESASTNQTSMYLCAPPRRVEGEANYEQYFGPGTRLTVT.

This CDR3 reads CASSLTGTGDTEAFF. CDR3 nucleotide sequence: TGTGCCAGCAGCTTAACAGGCACAGGGGACACTGAAGCTTTCTTT. The J gene is TRBJ1-1, the V gene TRBV7-3; 7 bases align to TRBD1. The junction had 4 bases not matched to a gene; V was cut back by 0 bases and J by 3 bases. Germline-derived CDR1 and CDR2 are SGHTA and FQGTGA. This CDR3 region has 15 residues.

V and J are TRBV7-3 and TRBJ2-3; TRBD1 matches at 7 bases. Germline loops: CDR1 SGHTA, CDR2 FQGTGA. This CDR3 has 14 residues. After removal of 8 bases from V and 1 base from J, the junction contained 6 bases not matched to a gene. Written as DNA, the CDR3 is TGTGCCAGCCAGCCAGACAGGGGCACAGATACGCAGTATTTT. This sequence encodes CASQPDRGTDTQYF.

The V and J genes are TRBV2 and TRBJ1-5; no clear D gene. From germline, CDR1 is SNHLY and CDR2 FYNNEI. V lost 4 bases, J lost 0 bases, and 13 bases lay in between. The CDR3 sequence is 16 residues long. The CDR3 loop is CASSVGGYYSNQPQHF. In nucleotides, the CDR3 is TGTGCCAGCAGTGTCGGAGGCTATTATAGCAATCAGCCCCAGCATTTT.

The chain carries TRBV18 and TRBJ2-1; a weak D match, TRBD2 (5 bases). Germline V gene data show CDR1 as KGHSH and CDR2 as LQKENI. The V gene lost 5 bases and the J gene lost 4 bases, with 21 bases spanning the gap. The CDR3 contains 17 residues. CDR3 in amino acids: CASSMEEERAAYNEQFF. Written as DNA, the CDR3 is TGTGCCAGCTCAATGGAGGAGGAGAGAGCGGCTTACAATGAGCAGTTCTTC.